This T cell receptor beta chain emerged from a study of blood T cell repertoires in COVID-19. At the level of the study: Resolution of symptoms, clearance, or two negative PCRs was present in recovered Cohort 3 donors. The United States, Italy and Spain provided the acute and convalescent COVID-19 samples.

Recruitment covered 25 or so US areas and drew participants whose ages spanned about 18 to 89 years. This clone came up a few times. Trimming pared 10 bases from V and 0 bases from J, leaving 19 bases between. The germline gives CDR1 ENHRY, CDR2 SYGVKD. The CDR3 consists of 16 residues. Repertoires were generated with immunoSEQ multiplex PCR, while TCRdb's copy carries only in-frame clones and drops some. In the table there are 350,000 to 400,000 clones, more than 70% of which are singletons. The source of this sequence is a man in his forties in a cohort exposed to, infected with or recovered from COVID-19 (not recorded which). Sequences were obtained from PBMCs or T cells enriched from blood (not recorded which). This chain joins TRBV10-3 and TRBJ1-5; D might be TRBD1 (5 bases). CDR3 amino acids: CATRSSGTSSNQPQHF. As DNA, the CDR3 is TGTGCCACCAGATCCTCCGGGACTAGTAGCAATCAGCCCCAGCATTTT.